These 15 T cell receptor beta chains were sequenced from one sample in a study of CD8 T cells in Susac syndrome. Random hexamers served to reverse transcribe roughly 0.5 to 1 ug RNA. MiXCR was run by TCRdb on the immunoSEQ multiplex PCR reads, yielding one entry per CDR3 protein. The data hold roughly 110,000 distinct CDR3 sequences, with just under 95% observed a single time. Sequencing was carried out using CD8+ T cells from PBMCs. The origin of the receptors is a human donor in good health.

The V and J genes are TRBV19 and TRBJ2-5; either TRBD1 or TRBD2 may supply D (5 bases each). The V gene lost 2 bases and the J gene lost 4 bases, with 11 bases spanning the gap. The CDR3 covers 14 residues. Germline V gene data show CDR1 as LNHDA and CDR2 as SQIVND (reference sequence). CDR3 protein: CASSIMPGRETQYF. In DNA form, the CDR3 reads TGTGCCAGTAGTATAATGCCGGGACGAGAGACCCAGTACTTC.

This CDR3 reads CASSLGAGPEEKLFF. The CDR3 nucleotides read TGTGCCAGCAGCTTAGGTGCGGGACCCGAGGAAAAACTGTTTTTT. The J gene is TRBJ1-4, the V gene TRBV7-9; a weak D match, TRBD1 (5 bases). Germline CDR1 is SEHNR and CDR2 is FQNEAQ (reference sequence). The CDR3 has 15 residues. V was trimmed by 1 base and J by 8 bases, leaving 14 bases between them.

The chain couples TRBV14 to TRBJ2-7; maybe TRBD1 (5 bases). V shed 0 bases and J shed 3 bases, with 12 bases lying between them. The V gene's germline CDR1 is SGHDN and CDR2 FVKESK. There are 15 residues in the CDR3. Here the CDR3 DNA reads TGTGCCAGCAGCCAAGAGTCATCAGGGTTCTACGAGCAGTACTTC. Amino acid sequence: CASSQESSGFYEQYF.

V gene TRBV11-2 combines with J gene TRBJ1-1; the D is unclear. Germline V gene data show CDR1 as SGHAT and CDR2 as FQNNGV. Trimming took off 4 bases at V and 4 bases at J, with 13 bases between the two ends. The CDR3 consists of 14 residues. CDR3 region: CASSSAFGITEAFF. The CDR3 nucleotides are TGTGCCAGCAGCTCCGCATTTGGAATCACTGAAGCTTTCTTT.

V usage is TRBV2 and J usage is TRBJ2-5; D might be TRBD2 (5 bases). Germline assignment: CDR1 SNHLY and CDR2 FYNNEI. V lost 4 bases to trimming and J lost 5 bases, with 17 bases between them. There are 15 residues in the CDR3. The CDR3 coding sequence is TGTGCCAGCAGTGGTACGGGGAAAAGAATCGAGACCCAGTACTTC. Amino acids: CASSGTGKRIETQYF.

The chain combines TRBV11-3 with TRBJ2-7, with TRBD1 identical over 8 bases. The V gene end was trimmed by 5 bases and the J gene end by 1 base; junction bases not matched to a gene: 4. The germline gives CDR1 SGHNT, CDR2 YENEEA. The CDR3 extends over 14 amino acids. The CDR3, as DNA: TGTGCCAGCAGCCTACAGGGGGGATCCTACGAGCAGTACTTC. It translates to CASSLQGGSYEQYF.

The chain uses TRBV7-3 and TRBJ2-2; D remains unclear. The V end was cut by 5 bases, the J end by 6 bases, with 25 bases between. Germline assignment: CDR1 SGHTA and CDR2 FQGTGA. CDR3 length equals 18 residues. CDR3 amino acids: CASSVSRGGASPAGELFF. As DNA, the CDR3 is TGTGCCAGCAGCGTTTCTCGTGGCGGAGCGAGTCCTGCCGGGGAGCTGTTTTTT.

This sequence joins TRBV20-1 and TRBJ2-5, with a tentative D call TRBD1 (6 bases). There are 14 residues in the CDR3. V dropped 4 bases and J dropped 2 bases, with 14 bases sitting between them. Per germline, CDR1 DFQATT and CDR2 SNEGSKA (reference sequence). CDR3 sequence (DNA): TGCAGTGCTATTTACTCAGGGGTACAAGAGACCCAGTACTTC. Translation gives CSAIYSGVQETQYF.

The CDR3 sequence is CASSFGKGLAKNIQYF. The CDR3 nucleotides are TGTGCCAGCAGCTTCGGCAAGGGACTAGCCAAAAACATTCAGTACTTC. The chain uses TRBV13 and TRBJ2-4, with D possibly matching TRBD2 (6 bases). The V gene lost 3 bases and the J gene lost 0 bases, with 12 bases spanning the gap. This CDR3 comprises 16 residues. Germline V gives CDR1 PRHDT, CDR2 FYEKMQ (reference sequence).

The gene calls are TRBV2 and TRBJ2-1; 8 nucleotides agree with TRBD2. The CDR3 is 17 amino acids. Germline V gene data show CDR1 as SNHLY and CDR2 as FYNNEI. The junction had 8 bases not matched to a gene; V was cut back by 2 bases and J by 2 bases. CDR3 coding DNA: TGTGCCAGCAGTGAAACTTTGGCGGGAGGCCCCTACAATGAGCAGTTCTTC. It yields the protein CASSETLAGGPYNEQFF.

The rearrangement uses TRBV5-5 and TRBJ1-1; weak D call: TRBD1 (5 bases). The germline gives CDR1 SGHKS, CDR2 YYEKEE (reference sequence). This CDR3 comprises 14 residues. Trimming took 3 bases from V and 2 from J, leaving 11 bases between them. CDR3 nucleotide sequence: TGTGCCAGCAGCTGGGGACGGGGCAACACTGAAGCTTTCTTT. As protein: CASSWGRGNTEAFF.

The chain links TRBV14 to TRBJ1-1; D is unclear. This CDR3 spans 13 amino acids. In germline, CDR1 is SGHDN, CDR2 FVKESK. V lost 5 bases, J lost 0 bases, and 7 bases lay in between. The CDR3 spells CASSLTLNTEAFF. CDR3 DNA sequence: TGTGCCAGCAGCTTAACCCTGAACACTGAAGCTTTCTTT.

The chain employs TRBV25-1 and TRBJ2-1; D might be TRBD2 (5 bases). The germline CDR1 and CDR2 sequences are MGHDK and SYGVNS. This CDR3 has 17 amino acids. V lost 3 bases and J lost 3, with 18 bases in between. The chain's CDR3 is CASSDSSGPGYYNEQFF. The DNA of the CDR3 is TGTGCCAGCAGTGACTCTTCCGGACCGGGGTACTACAATGAGCAGTTCTTC.

This chain connects TRBV20-1 to TRBJ2-3, with 10 bases fitting TRBD2. Germline V gene sequence: CDR1 DFQATT, CDR2 SNEGSKA (reference sequence). V lost 1 base to trimming and J lost 0 bases; unmatched junction nucleotides: 4. The CDR3 contains 16 residues. The CDR3 DNA reads TGCAGTGCTAGAGCTAGCGGGAGCCCCAGCACAGATACGCAGTATTTT. Protein: CSARASGSPSTDTQYF.

This chain joins TRBV2 and TRBJ2-2; 7 bases are a match to TRBD2. The germline V gene has CDR1 SNHLY and CDR2 FYNNEI. The CDR3 contains 15 residues. Trimming removed 3 bases from V and 4 bases from J; junction bases left unmatched: 5. CDR3 residues: CASSDRASGTGELFF. The CDR3 coding sequence is TGTGCCAGCAGTGATAGGGCTAGCGGCACCGGGGAGCTGTTTTTT.